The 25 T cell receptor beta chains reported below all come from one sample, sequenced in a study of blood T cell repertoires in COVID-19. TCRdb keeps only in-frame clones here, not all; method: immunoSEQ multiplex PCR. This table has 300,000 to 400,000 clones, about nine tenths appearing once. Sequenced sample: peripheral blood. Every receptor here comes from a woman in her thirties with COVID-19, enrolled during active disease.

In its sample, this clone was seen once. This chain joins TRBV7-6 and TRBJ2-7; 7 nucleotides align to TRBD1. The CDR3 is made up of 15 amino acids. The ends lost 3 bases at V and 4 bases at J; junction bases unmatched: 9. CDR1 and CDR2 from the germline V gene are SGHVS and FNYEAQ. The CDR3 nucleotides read TGTGCCAGCAGCTTGGGAACAGGGGCCTCATACGAGCAGTACTTC. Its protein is CASSLGTGASYEQYF.

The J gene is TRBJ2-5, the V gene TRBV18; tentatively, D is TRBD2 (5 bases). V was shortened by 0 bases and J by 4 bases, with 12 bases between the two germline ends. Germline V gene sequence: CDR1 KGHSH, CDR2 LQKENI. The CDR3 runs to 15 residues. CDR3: CASSPPGGGGETQYF. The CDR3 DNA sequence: TGTGCCAGCTCACCACCGGGCGGTGGAGGAGAGACCCAGTACTTC.

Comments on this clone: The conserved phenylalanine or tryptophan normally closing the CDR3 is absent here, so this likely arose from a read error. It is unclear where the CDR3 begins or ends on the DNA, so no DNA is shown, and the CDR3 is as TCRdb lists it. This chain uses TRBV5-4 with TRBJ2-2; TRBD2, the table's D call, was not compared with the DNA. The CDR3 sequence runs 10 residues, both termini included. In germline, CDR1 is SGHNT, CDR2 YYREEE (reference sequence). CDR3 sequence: CASSSGLGLG.

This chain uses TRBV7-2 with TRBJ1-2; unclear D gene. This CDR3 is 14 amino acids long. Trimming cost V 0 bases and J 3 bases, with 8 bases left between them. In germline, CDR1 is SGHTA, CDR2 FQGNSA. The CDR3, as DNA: TGTGCCAGCAGCTTAGCGCGGGGAGACTATGGCTACACCTTC. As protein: CASSLARGDYGYTF.

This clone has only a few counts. The CDR3 reads CASSADSNYGYTF. The CDR3 region has the DNA TGCGCCAGCAGCGCCGACAGTAACTATGGCTACACCTTC. The J gene is TRBJ1-2, the V gene TRBV5-1; possibly TRBD1 for D (5 bases). The CDR3 is 13 residues long. Between the trimmed V and J ends, which lost 4 bases and 1 base, there was a span of 8 bases. CDR1 is SGHRS and CDR2 is YFSETQ in the germline V gene.

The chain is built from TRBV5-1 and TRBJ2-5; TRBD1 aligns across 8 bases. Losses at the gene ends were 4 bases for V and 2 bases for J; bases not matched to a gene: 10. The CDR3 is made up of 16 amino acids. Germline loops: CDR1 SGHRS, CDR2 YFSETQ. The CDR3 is CASSLYGTGVQETQYF. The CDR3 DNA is TGCGCCAGCAGCCTGTACGGGACAGGAGTTCAAGAGACCCAGTACTTC.

CDR3 nucleotides: TGTGCCAGCAGCTTGGTCGCGGGGCGGGGGAATGGCTACACCTTC. It encodes CASSLVAGRGNGYTF. This chain joins TRBV5-6 and TRBJ1-2, with a weak D call TRBD1 (5 bases). This CDR3 has 15 amino acids. Germline CDR1 reads SGHDT; CDR2 reads YYEEEE. V was shortened by 0 bases and J by 6 bases, with 15 bases between the two germline ends. Full variable domain (remainder filled in from reference TRBV5-6 and TRBJ1-2): DAGVTQSPTHLIKTRGQQVTLRCSPKSGHDTVSWYQQALGQGPQFIFQYYEEEERQRGNFPDRFSGHQFPNYSSELNVNALLLGDSALYLCASSLVAGRGNGYTFGSGTRLTVV.

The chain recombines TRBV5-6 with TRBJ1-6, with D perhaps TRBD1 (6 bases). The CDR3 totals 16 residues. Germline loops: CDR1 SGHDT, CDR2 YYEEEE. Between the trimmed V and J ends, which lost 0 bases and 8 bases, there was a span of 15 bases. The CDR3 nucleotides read TGTGCCAGCAGCTTGGGGGGGCTCCTCTCTCATTCACCCCTCCACTTT. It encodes CASSLGGLLSHSPLHF.

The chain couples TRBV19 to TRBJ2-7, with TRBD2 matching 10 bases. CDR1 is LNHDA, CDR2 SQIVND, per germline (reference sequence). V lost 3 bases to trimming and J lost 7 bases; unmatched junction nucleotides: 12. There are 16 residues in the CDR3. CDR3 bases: TGTGCCAGTAGTATTGGGAGCGGGAGGGCGCTGAGTGAGCAGTACTTC. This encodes CASSIGSGRALSEQYF.

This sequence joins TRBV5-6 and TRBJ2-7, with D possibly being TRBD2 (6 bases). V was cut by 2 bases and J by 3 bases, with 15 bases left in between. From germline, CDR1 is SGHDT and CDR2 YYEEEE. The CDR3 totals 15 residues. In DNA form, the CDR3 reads TGTGCCAGCAGCTTAACTAGCCAGAGTATCTACGAGCAGTACTTC. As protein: CASSLTSQSIYEQYF. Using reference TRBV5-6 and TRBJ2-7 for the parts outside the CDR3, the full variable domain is DAGVTQSPTHLIKTRGQQVTLRCSPKSGHDTVSWYQQALGQGPQFIFQYYEEEERQRGNFPDRFSGHQFPNYSSELNVNALLLGDSALYLCASSLTSQSIYEQYFGPGTRLTVT.

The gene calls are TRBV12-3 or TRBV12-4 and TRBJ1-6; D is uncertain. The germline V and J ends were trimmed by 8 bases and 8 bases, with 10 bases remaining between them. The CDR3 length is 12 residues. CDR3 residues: CASGQADSPLHF. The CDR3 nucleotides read TGTGCCAGCGGGCAGGCTGATTCACCCCTCCACTTT.

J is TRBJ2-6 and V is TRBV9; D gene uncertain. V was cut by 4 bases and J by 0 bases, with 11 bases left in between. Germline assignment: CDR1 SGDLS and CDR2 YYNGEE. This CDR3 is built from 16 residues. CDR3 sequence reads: CASSPRVSSGANVLTF. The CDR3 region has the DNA TGTGCCAGCAGCCCCCGGGTGAGCTCTGGGGCCAACGTCCTGACTTTC.

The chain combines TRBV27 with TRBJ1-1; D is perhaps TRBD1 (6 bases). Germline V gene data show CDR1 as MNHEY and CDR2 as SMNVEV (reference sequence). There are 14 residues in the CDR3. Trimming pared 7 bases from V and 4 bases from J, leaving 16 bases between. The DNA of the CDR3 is TGTGCCAGCAATGCCGTTCAGGGGTTCACTGAAGCTTTCTTT. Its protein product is CASNAVQGFTEAFF.

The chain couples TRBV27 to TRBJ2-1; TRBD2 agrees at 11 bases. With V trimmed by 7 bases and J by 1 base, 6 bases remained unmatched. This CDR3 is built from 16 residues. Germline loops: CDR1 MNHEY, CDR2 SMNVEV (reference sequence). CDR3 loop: CASTSGRPSSYNEQFF. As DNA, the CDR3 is TGTGCCAGCACTAGCGGGAGGCCCAGTTCCTACAATGAGCAGTTCTTC.

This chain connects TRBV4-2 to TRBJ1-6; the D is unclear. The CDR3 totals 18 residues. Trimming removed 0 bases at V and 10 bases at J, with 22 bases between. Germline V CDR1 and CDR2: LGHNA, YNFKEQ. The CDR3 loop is CASSQDIAAETSGSPLHF. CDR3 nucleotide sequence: TGTGCCAGCAGCCAAGATATTGCGGCGGAGACGAGTGGGTCACCCCTCCACTTT.

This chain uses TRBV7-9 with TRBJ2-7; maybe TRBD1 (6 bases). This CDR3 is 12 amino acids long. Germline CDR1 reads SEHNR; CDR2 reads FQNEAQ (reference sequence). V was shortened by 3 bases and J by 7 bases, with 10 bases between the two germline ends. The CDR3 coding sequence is TGTGCCAGCAGCTTTATGGGGGCAGAGCAGTACTTC. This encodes CASSFMGAEQYF.

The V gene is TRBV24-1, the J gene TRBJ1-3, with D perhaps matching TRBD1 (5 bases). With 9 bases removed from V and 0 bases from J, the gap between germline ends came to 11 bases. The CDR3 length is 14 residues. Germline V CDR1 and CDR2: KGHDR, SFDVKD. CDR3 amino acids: CATLQVFSGNTIYF. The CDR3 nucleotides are TGTGCCACCCTACAGGTTTTCTCTGGAAACACCATATATTTT.

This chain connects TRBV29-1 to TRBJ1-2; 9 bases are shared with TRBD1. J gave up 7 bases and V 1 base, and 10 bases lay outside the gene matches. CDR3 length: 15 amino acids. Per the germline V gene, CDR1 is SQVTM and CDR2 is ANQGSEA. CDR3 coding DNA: TGCAGCGTTGAAGCCCCCGGGACAGGGTACGGTGGCTACACCTTC. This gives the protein CSVEAPGTGYGGYTF.

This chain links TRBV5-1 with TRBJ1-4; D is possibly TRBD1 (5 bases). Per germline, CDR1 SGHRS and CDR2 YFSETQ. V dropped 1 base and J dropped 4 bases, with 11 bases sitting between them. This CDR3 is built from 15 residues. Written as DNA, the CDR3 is TGCGCCAGCAGCTTGTCTTCAGGGCTTAATGAAAAACTGTTTTTT. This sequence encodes CASSLSSGLNEKLFF.

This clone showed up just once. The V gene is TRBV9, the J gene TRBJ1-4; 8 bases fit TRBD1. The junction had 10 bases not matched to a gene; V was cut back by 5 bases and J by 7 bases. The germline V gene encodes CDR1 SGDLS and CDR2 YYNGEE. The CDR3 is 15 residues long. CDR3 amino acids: CASSRSRDRGEKLFF. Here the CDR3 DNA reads TGTGCCAGCAGTCGTAGCCGAGACAGGGGTGAAAAACTGTTTTTT.

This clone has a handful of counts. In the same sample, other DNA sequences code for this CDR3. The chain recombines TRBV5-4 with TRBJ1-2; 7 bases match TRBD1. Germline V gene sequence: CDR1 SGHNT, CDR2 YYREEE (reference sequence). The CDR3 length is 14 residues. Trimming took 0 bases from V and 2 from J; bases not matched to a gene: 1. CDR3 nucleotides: TGTGCCAGCAGCTTGGCGACAGGGAACTATGGCTACACCTTC. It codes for CASSLATGNYGYTF.

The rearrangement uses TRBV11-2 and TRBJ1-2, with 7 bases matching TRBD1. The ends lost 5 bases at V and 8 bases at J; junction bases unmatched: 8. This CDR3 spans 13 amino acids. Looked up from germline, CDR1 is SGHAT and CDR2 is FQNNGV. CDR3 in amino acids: CASSPTGFSGYTF. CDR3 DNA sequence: TGTGCCAGCAGCCCGACAGGGTTCAGCGGCTACACCTTC.

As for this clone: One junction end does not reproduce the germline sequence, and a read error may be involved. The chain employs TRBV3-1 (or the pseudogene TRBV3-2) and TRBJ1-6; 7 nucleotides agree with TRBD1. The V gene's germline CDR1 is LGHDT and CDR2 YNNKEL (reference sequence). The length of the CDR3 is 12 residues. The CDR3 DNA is TGTGTCAGCAGGCAGGGGGATTCACCCCTCCACTTT. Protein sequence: CVSRQGDSPLHF.

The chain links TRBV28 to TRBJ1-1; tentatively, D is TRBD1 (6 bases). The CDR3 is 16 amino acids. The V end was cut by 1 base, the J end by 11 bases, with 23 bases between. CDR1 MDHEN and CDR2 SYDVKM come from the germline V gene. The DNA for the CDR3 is TGTGCCAGCAGTTTATTCACCCTAAGGTCCTTGCAGGGGGCTTTCTTT. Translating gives CASSLFTLRSLQGAFF.

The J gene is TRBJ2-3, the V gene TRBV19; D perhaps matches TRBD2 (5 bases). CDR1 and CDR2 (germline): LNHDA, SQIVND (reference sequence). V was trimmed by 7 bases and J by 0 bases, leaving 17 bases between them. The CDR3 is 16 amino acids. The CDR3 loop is CASTPRGVGSTDTQYF. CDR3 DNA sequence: TGTGCCAGTACCCCCCGGGGAGTGGGAAGCACAGATACGCAGTATTTT.